This T cell receptor beta chain was obtained from a study of molecular identifiers for immune sequencing clone quantification. Findings and limits, study-wide: Highly expanded clone sizes could be underestimated by identical TCR molecules that share a barcode. Jurkat TCR RNA from one cell was spiked into more than 800,000 naive cells, and it was reportedly detectable there. Beyond 20 RNA copies, clones held over 97% of effector molecules, compared with under 1% in naive cells.

In the case of this clonotype: Its antigen is unidentified. A read error may produce the germline difference seen at one junction end.

From the PCR reads, TCRdb called clonotypes with MiXCR, one entry per CDR3 protein. The table records 400,000 to 600,000 distinct CDR3 sequences, 25% of them present only once. Sorting defined naive CD8 T cells as CD8+CD4-CCR7+CD45RA+. Germline V gene data show CDR1 as SGHTS and CDR2 as YDEGEE. This CDR3 comprises 15 residues. The sequenced sample consisted of naive CD8+ T cells from blood, with Jurkat cell RNA spiked in. Regarding subset: FACS-sorted CD8+CD4-CCR7+CD45RA+ naive T cells. The chain couples TRBV5-8 to TRBJ1-5, with TRBD1 matching over 11 bases. The sequence derives from a human donor in good health. Some libraries in this study had Jurkat cell RNA spiked in. The CDR3 DNA follows: TGTGCCAGCAGCTTGGGGACAGGGGGCGGACAGCCCCAGCGTTTT. Its translation is CASSLGTGGGQPQRF.